This is a list of T cell receptor beta chains from one sample in a study of T cell clonotyping in hematopoietic cell transplantation. Data came from immunoSEQ multiplex PCR; TCRdb stores just in-frame clones and leaves some out. The repertoire holds approximately 20,000 clones, with around four fifths as singletons. Sequenced material: peripheral blood mononuclear cells. These receptors were taken from a man aged 55 to 70 in good health. Some clones in this sample may be carry-over from other donors' samples. Each CDR3 is given with its conserved first and last residue. Clone size is not always given. Where it is, it says once, few, many or a class for expanded clones.

CDR3,size,V,J
CASSQDGTSTDTQYF,NA,TRBV14,TRBJ2-3
CASSQPWGSDIQYF,NA,TRBV5-6,TRBJ2-4
CASSSTRGSPLHF,few,TRBV2,TRBJ1-6
CASSPGTVNEQFF,NA,TRBV11-3,TRBJ2-1
CASSRGRTGGGYTF,NA,TRBV14,TRBJ1-2
CASSLPVNYGYTF,few,TRBV5-4,TRBJ1-2
CASSPHRGKDEKLFF,NA,TRBV9,TRBJ1-4
CASSQDTSPRDSTDTQYF,NA,TRBV4-3,TRBJ2-3
CASSVEGQGVGEAFF,NA,TRBV9,TRBJ1-1
CASSAGLVGLGNIQYF,once,TRBV9,TRBJ2-4
CASSSRTARAYEQYF,NA,TRBV28,TRBJ2-7
CASSLEGGAKTQYF,few,TRBV7-2,TRBJ2-5
CAWTRLAGYNSPLHF,once,TRBV30,TRBJ1-6
CASSLSGLNRNTEAFF,NA,TRBV5-8,TRBJ1-1
CASSESDQETQYF,NA,TRBV6-1,TRBJ2-5
CASSGQGFGNQPQHF,few,TRBV25-1,TRBJ1-5
CAWRFGTGAYINYGYTF,NA,TRBV30,TRBJ1-2
CASGPDSVIYAGYTF,NA,TRBV19,TRBJ1-2
CASSWREQYF,once,TRBV28,TRBJ2-7
CASSIQGKDEQFF,NA,TRBV19,TRBJ2-1
CASHNPGEQYF,NA,TRBV5-1,TRBJ2-7
CASSEPGLAGVWGELFF,NA,TRBV6-1,TRBJ2-2
CASSLREARDSPLHF,NA,TRBV7-1,TRBJ1-6
CASSQGLADIQYF,NA,TRBV14,TRBJ2-4
CASSYEAGTSGNTIYF,NA,TRBV6-5,TRBJ1-3
CAWTLYSLGGLTDTQYF,NA,TRBV30,TRBJ2-3
CASSLARVNQPQHF,NA,TRBV6-1,TRBJ1-5
CASSIVAGTASSYEQYF,NA,TRBV19,TRBJ2-7
CSVEGWRRGGYQETQYF,NA,TRBV29-1,TRBJ2-5
CASSLAGRARSNQPQHF,NA,TRBV28,TRBJ1-5
CASRLGLGQHEQFF,NA,TRBV25-1,TRBJ2-1
CASRRLADTYEQYF,NA,TRBV4-1,TRBJ2-7
CASSEEGQGAMRYEQYF,NA,TRBV6-1,TRBJ2-7
CASSFKGITEAFF,NA,TRBV5-4,TRBJ1-1
CASTPDGDSNQPQHF,once,TRBV19,TRBJ1-5
CASSAGERNSPLHF,few,TRBV5-1,TRBJ1-6
CASSLRVSNQPQHF,medium-sized,TRBV28,TRBJ1-5
CASSSAAGVTYEQYF,few,TRBV18,TRBJ2-7
CAWSVLGGGRSPLHF,NA,TRBV30,TRBJ1-6
CASSDVENTEAFF,few,TRBV6-4,TRBJ1-1
CASSGRLAGGPDTQYF,NA,TRBV2,TRBJ2-3
CASSRQGRGDTEAFF,NA,TRBV28,TRBJ1-1
CASSERTSGSRSYNEQFF,few,TRBV2,TRBJ2-1
CASSAGTGVVQPQHF,NA,TRBV6-1,TRBJ1-5
CASSFDSDGGYTF,few,TRBV19,TRBJ1-2
CASSYDPIQGTGELFF,NA,TRBV6-5,TRBJ2-2
CASSPGTGHNYGYTF,NA,TRBV6-5,TRBJ1-2
CASSLGVGTSVNGYTF,medium-sized,TRBV5-4,TRBJ1-2
CASSPLAGASTDTQYF,NA,TRBV4-3,TRBJ2-3
CASSSPSTGQTSTDTQYF,few,TRBV7-2,TRBJ2-3
CASSLNSLYNQPQHF,NA,TRBV28,TRBJ1-5
CASSSGTENTGELFF,NA,TRBV6-5,TRBJ2-2
CAWSGAGGLSNQPQHF,NA,TRBV30,TRBJ1-5
CASSWGGAEAFF,NA,TRBV28,TRBJ1-1
CASSRLAGPSYEQYF,once,TRBV6-5,TRBJ2-7
CASSWRGQANIQYF,NA,TRBV5-1,TRBJ2-4
CSVERDILMNTEAFF,NA,TRBV29-1,TRBJ1-1
CASSPQGGEYTGELFF,NA,TRBV5-4,TRBJ2-2
CARHRNGGSWREQYF,NA,TRBV19,TRBJ2-7
CAWRPRTLYGYTF,NA,TRBV30,TRBJ1-2